These T cell receptor beta chains were read from a single sample in a study of blood T cell repertoires in COVID-19. Clones were read by immunoSEQ multiplex PCR, and TCRdb kept only the in-frame ones, dropping some. The sample has some 130,000 clones, roughly 90% seen once. Material: PBMCs or T cells enriched from blood (not recorded which). Every receptor here comes from a man in his fifties who had recovered from COVID-19. The CDR3 runs from the conserved cysteine through the conserved F or W. D genes are given only for firm matches. The listing skips clone size in some rows; elsewhere it reads once, few, many or a size class.

D,V,size,J,length,CDR3,DNA
TRBD1,TRBV6-6,-,TRBJ1-1,16,CASSPRPDRENTEAFF,TGTGCCAGCAGTCCACGCCCCGACAGGGAGAACACTGAAGCTTTCTTT
-,TRBV5-1,-,TRBJ2-3,16,CASSPPLEWGTDTQYF,TGCGCCAGCAGCCCGCCACTAGAGTGGGGCACAGATACGCAGTATTTT
-,TRBV7-2,-,TRBJ1-1,13,CASSFAGYTEAFF,TGTGCCAGCAGCTTTGCAGGGTACACTGAAGCTTTCTTT
TRBD1,TRBV7-8,-,TRBJ1-5,15,CASSLWTGSAQPQHF,TGTGCCAGCAGCCTTTGGACAGGGTCCGCTCAGCCCCAGCATTTT
TRBD1,TRBV19,-,TRBJ2-6,16,CASRPGTGTGANVLTF,TGTGCCAGTCGCCCCGGGACAGGGACAGGGGCCAACGTCCTGACTTTC
-,TRBV5-1,few,TRBJ2-1,12,CASSPGGREQFF,TGCGCCAGCAGCCCCGGGGGTCGGGAGCAGTTCTTC
TRBD1,TRBV19,-,TRBJ1-2,16,CASSIDHRGRGYGYTF,TGTGCCAGTAGTATAGACCACAGGGGGCGCGGCTATGGCTACACCTTC
TRBD1,TRBV7-9,-,TRBJ1-2,16,CASSFLNRGFNYGYTF,TGTGCCAGCAGCTTTCTTAACAGGGGATTTAACTATGGCTACACCTTC
-,TRBV30,-,TRBJ2-4,16,CAWSAQTSQRTNIQYF,TGTGCCTGGAGTGCACAAACTAGCCAACGAACAAACATTCAGTACTTC
-,TRBV19,-,TRBJ2-1,15,CASSIYRSSYNEQFF,TGTGCCAGTAGTATTTATAGGAGCTCCTACAATGAGCAGTTCTTC
TRBD1,TRBV6-2/TRBV6-3,few,TRBJ1-2,14,CASSFPQGAYGYTF,TGTGCCAGCAGTTTCCCACAGGGGGCCTATGGCTACACCTTC
TRBD1,TRBV7-2,-,TRBJ1-6,15,CASNGQGAVSSPLHF,TGTGCCAGCAACGGACAGGGGGCGGTAAGCTCACCCCTCCACTTT
-,TRBV4-3,once,TRBJ1-1,14,CASSQGGSNTEAFF,TGCGCCAGCAGCCAAGGCGGGTCTAACACTGAAGCTTTCTTT
TRBD1,TRBV28,few,TRBJ1-5,13,CAGQYRGNQPQHF,TGTGCCGGCCAATACAGGGGTAATCAGCCCCAGCATTTT
-,TRBV12-3/TRBV12-4,-,TRBJ2-1,13,CASSNWDLGEQFF,TGTGCCAGCAGTAACTGGGACTTGGGTGAGCAGTTCTTC
TRBD2,TRBV9,-,TRBJ2-1,16,CASSVNPSGRTDEQFF,TGTGCCAGCAGCGTAAATCCTAGCGGGAGGACGGATGAGCAGTTCTTC
-,TRBV6-5,once,TRBJ2-1,14,CASTNAQFYNEQFF,TGTGCCAGCACTAACGCCCAATTCTACAATGAGCAGTTCTTC
-,TRBV3-1/TRBV3-2,-,TRBJ1-1,12,CASSQDEQWAFF,TGTGCCAGCAGCCAAGACGAACAGTGGGCTTTCTTT